This T cell receptor beta chain was found in a study of blood T cell repertoires in COVID-19. Per the germline V gene, CDR1 is SGHNT and CDR2 is YENEEA. The CDR3 runs to 17 residues. V was clipped by 1 base and J by 0 bases; unmatched bases: 5. Methods used by the authors: Estimated nucleated cell counts came from reference gene primer amplification. Some clones are missing from TCRdb's copy, which holds only in-frame ones; the method was immunoSEQ multiplex PCR. V and J calls and clone size follow that table, whereas D and trimming were derived from the DNA. The table includes 250,000 to 350,000 clones, about nine tenths detected once.

The gene calls are TRBV11-3 and TRBJ2-1, with TRBD1 matching over 8 bases. The receptor was isolated from a woman aged 30 to 39 with COVID-19, enrolled during active disease. Source material: peripheral blood. The CDR3 coding sequence is TGTGCCAGCAGCTTAGCAGGGGGCAGGAGCTCCTACAATGAGCAGTTCTTC. Its translation: CASSLAGGRSSYNEQFF.